The 14 T cell receptor beta chains in this list originate from one sample, sequenced in a study of T cells in Graves' hyperthyroidism and ophthalmopathy. RNA transcripts provided the source from which TCR beta CDR3 regions were amplified. Primed by the HTBI set, a first-round RT-PCR was run on the TCR CDR3. TCRdb re-called the multiplex PCR reads with MiXCR, one entry per CDR3 protein. Among 350,000 to 500,000 distinct CDR3 sequences listed, roughly 13% were seen once. Specimen: blood. These receptors were collected from a woman aged 18-29 years with Graves' hyperthyroidism.

The chain joins TRBV28 to TRBJ2-2, with 15 nucleotides matching TRBD2. The CDR3 has 18 residues. The V gene's germline CDR1 is MDHEN and CDR2 SYDVKM. V trimming: 5 bases; J trimming: 5 bases; junction bases outside the gene matches: 9. In DNA, the CDR3 is TGTGCCAGCAGTACCGGGACTAGCGGGAGGCGGGGAACCGGGGAGCTGTTTTTT. Its protein is CASSTGTSGRRGTGELFF.

There are many counts of this clonotype. The genes are TRBV20-1 and TRBJ2-5; TRBD2 aligns across 9 bases. Germline V gene sequence: CDR1 DFQATT, CDR2 SNEGSKA (reference sequence). The CDR3 loop spans 14 amino acids. V shed 1 base and J 5 bases; nucleotides not matched to a gene: 5. This CDR3 reads CSARGLAGVETQYF. As DNA, the CDR3 is TGCAGTGCTAGAGGCTTAGCGGGAGTGGAGACCCAGTACTTC.

This clonotype was detected many times. V usage is TRBV9 and J usage is TRBJ2-5; D gene uncertain. This CDR3 is 13 amino acids long. The V gene lost 0 bases and the J gene lost 2 bases, with 5 bases spanning the gap. The germline CDR1 and CDR2 sequences are SGDLS and YYNGEE. The CDR3 coding sequence is TGTGCCAGCAGCGTAGGGGATCAAGAGACCCAGTACTTC. It codes for CASSVGDQETQYF.

A word on this clonotype: Given the absence of the conserved phenylalanine or tryptophan at the CDR3 end, a read error is likely. The chain couples TRBV24-1 to TRBJ1-1; D may be TRBD1 (6 bases). This CDR3 has 13 residues. V shed 3 bases and J shed 4 bases, with 8 bases lying between them. From germline, CDR1 is KGHDR and CDR2 SFDVKD. This chain's CDR3 is CATSDTGSTEAFL. The CDR3 region has the DNA TGTGCCACCAGTGATACAGGGTCCACTGAAGCTTTCCTT.

J is TRBJ1-2 and V is TRBV14; 7 nucleotides agree with TRBD1. The junction had 6 bases not matched to a gene; V was cut back by 4 bases and J by 4 bases. From germline, CDR1 is SGHDN and CDR2 FVKESK. CDR3 length: 14 residues. This CDR3 reads CASSPTGLIYGYTF. The CDR3 nucleotides are TGTGCCAGCAGCCCGACAGGGCTTATCTATGGCTACACCTTC.

This rearrangement joins TRBV12-3 or TRBV12-4 to TRBJ1-3, with a possible D match to TRBD1 (6 bases). V was cut by 7 bases and J by 0 bases, with 10 bases left in between. The CDR3 is 14 residues long. The CDR3, as DNA: TGTGCCAGCACCCTGACAGGCTCTGGAAACACCATATATTTT. Protein: CASTLTGSGNTIYF.

V gene TRBV20-1 combines with J gene TRBJ2-7, with 8 bases aligning to TRBD2. The CDR3 loop spans 15 amino acids. Trimming removed 1 base from V and 5 bases from J; junction bases left unmatched: 10. In germline, CDR1 is DFQATT, CDR2 SNEGSKA (reference sequence). The CDR3 DNA sequence: TGCAGTGCTAGAGCCAGCGGGAGTGAAGTCGACGAGCAGTACTTC. Translating gives CSARASGSEVDEQYF.

The sample holds a few counts of this clonotype. The V and J genes are TRBV3-1 and TRBJ2-1, with D unclear. The germline V gene has CDR1 LGHDT and CDR2 YNNKEL (reference sequence). The CDR3 totals 16 residues. V was pared by 3 bases and J by 4 bases, with 16 bases between. CDR3 bases: TGTGCCAGCAGCCATGAAGGCGGCCGGATTTACAATGAGCAGTTCTTC. Protein product: CASSHEGGRIYNEQFF.

The gene calls are TRBV7-9 and TRBJ2-1; 7 bases agree with TRBD2. Germline V CDR1 and CDR2: SEHNR, FQNEAQ (reference sequence). The CDR3 spans 12 residues. With V trimmed by 5 bases and J by 6 bases, 1 base remained unmatched. DNA of the CDR3: TGTGCCAGCAGCGGGGGGGGCAATGAGCAGTTCTTC. Translated, it gives CASSGGGNEQFF. Using reference TRBV7-9 and TRBJ2-1 for the parts outside the CDR3, the full variable domain is DTGVSQNPRHKITKRGQNVTFRCDPISEHNRLYWYRQTLGQGPEFLTYFQNEAQLEKSRLLSDRFSAERPKGSFSTLEIQRTEQGDSAMYLCASSGGGNEQFFGPGTRLTVL.

This clonotype was recorded a few times. A read error may produce the germline difference seen at one junction end. V and J are TRBV30 and TRBJ2-4; D is perhaps TRBD1 (6 bases). This CDR3 has 13 residues. Germline loops: CDR1 GTSNPN, CDR2 SVGIG (reference sequence). The DNA for the CDR3 is TGTGCCTGGAGGTTTAAGGGGGTGGACATTCAGCACTTC. The encoded protein is CAWRFKGVDIQHF.

A word on this clonotype: A read error may be the cause here, since a much bigger clone is one base away. V and J are TRBV4-3 and TRBJ1-2, with TRBD1 as a possible D gene (5 bases). Trimming pared 0 bases from V and 0 bases from J, leaving 11 bases between. The germline gives CDR1 LGHNA, CDR2 YSLEER. The CDR3 covers 16 residues. The CDR3 DNA reads as TGCGCCAGCAGCCAAGATGTTAGGACATCTAACTATGGCTACACCTTC. Its translation: CASSQDVRTSNYGYTF.

This chain links TRBV30 with TRBJ2-7; tentatively, D is TRBD1 (6 bases). The germline CDR1 and CDR2 sequences are GTSNPN and SVGIG (reference sequence). This CDR3 spans 13 amino acids. Trimming pared 0 bases from V and 6 bases from J, leaving 12 bases between. The CDR3 loop is CAWSVLGAGEQYF. The CDR3 bases are TGTGCCTGGAGTGTACTGGGGGCGGGCGAGCAGTACTTC.

This clonotype has only a few counts. A much larger clone lies one base from this, so it may be a read error. The rearrangement links TRBV7-2 to TRBJ2-3; unclear D gene. Deletions cut 10 bases from V and 5 bases from J, with 19 bases between. CDR1 and CDR2 from the germline V gene are SGHTA and FQGNSA. The CDR3 has 14 amino acids. The CDR3 DNA sequence: TGTGCCAACACCCCAGTGGCAGCCGGAGATACGCAGTATTTT. Its translation: CANTPVAAGDTQYF. The full variable domain, in which reference TRBV7-2 and TRBJ2-3 provide the parts outside the CDR3, is GAGVSQSPSNKVTEKGKDVELRCDPISGHTALYWYRQSLGQGLEFLIYFQGNSAPDKSGLPSDRFSAERTGGSVSTLTIQRTQQEDSAVYLCANTPVAAGDTQYFGPGTRLTVL.

This clonotype was counted ten times or more. This chain's CDR3 is CASSLGLAGGGYNEQFF. As DNA, the CDR3 is TGTGCCAGCAGCTTAGGGCTAGCGGGAGGAGGTTACAATGAGCAGTTCTTC. This chain uses TRBV7-8 with TRBJ2-1, with 11 bases matching TRBD2. V shed 1 base, J shed 4 bases, and the junction held 6 bases outside the gene matches. CDR3 length: 17 residues. Germline CDR1 reads SGHVS; CDR2 reads FQNEAQ.